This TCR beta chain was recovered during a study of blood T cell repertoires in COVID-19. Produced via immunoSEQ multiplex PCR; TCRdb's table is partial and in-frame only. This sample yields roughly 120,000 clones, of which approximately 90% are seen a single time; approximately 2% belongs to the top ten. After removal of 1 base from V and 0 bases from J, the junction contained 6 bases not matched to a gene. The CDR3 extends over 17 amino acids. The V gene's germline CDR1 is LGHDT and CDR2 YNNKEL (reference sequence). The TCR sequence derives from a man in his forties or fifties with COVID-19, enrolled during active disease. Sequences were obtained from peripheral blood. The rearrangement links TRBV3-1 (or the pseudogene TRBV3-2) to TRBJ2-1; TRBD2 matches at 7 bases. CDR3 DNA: TGTGCCAGCAGCCAAGGTCGTGGCGGGAGCTCCTACAATGAGCAGTTCTTC. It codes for CASSQGRGGSSYNEQFF.